This T cell receptor beta chain was sequenced in a study of cytomegalovirus exposure and HLA in healthy donors. Regarding the study as a whole: Prior analysis indicated that the majority of TCR beta V segments exhibited productivity approximately 87% or approximately 30% of the time. A highly shared variant cluster was judged a likely technical artifact. Associated with cytomegalovirus, according to the listing, were 150 to 200 TCR beta chains.

Both 60 Vbeta primers and 13 Jbeta primers went into the PCR. Libraries were prepared by immunoSEQ multiplex PCR; TCRdb keeps only in-frame clonotypes and omits some of them. The sample has 100,000 to 150,000 clones, roughly 80% seen once. In regard to this clone: What it recognizes is unknown.

CDR3 length equals 15 residues. Per germline, CDR1 SQVTM and CDR2 ANQGSEA. V dropped 7 bases and J dropped 7; count of bases not matched to a gene: 16. Samples came from healthy bone marrow donors. The chain joins TRBV29-1 to TRBJ2-1; 7 nucleotides agree with TRBD1. Input material: PBMCs. This sequence originates from a female donor in good health and CMV-seronegative. The CDR3 loop reads CSAESPTGARNEQFF. Written as DNA, the CDR3 is TGCAGCGCGGAATCACCAACAGGGGCACGTAATGAGCAGTTCTTC.